The clone carrying this T cell receptor (beta chain) was seen only once. The antigen is undetermined. Per the germline V gene, CDR1 is SGHVS and CDR2 is FQNEAQ. Trimming pared 1 base from V and 10 bases from J, leaving 11 bases between. CDR3 length: 14 amino acids. Into CD45RA+ naive and CD45RA-negative memory subsets, the CD4+ cells were split. This entry is derived from a study of shared clonotypes between healthy human individuals. General study points: Few donors limited the genetic and exposure-history diversity represented.

Genomic DNA of each subset was evenly split across several immunoSEQ plates. When replicate PCRs were run on sorted subsets, they used 200 to 250 ng DNA, about 30,000 T cell genomes. The assay was immunoSEQ multiplex PCR, and TCRdb's table has in-frame clones only and misses some. The sample lists approximately 2.4 million clones; more than 90% were seen once. This TCR was recovered from a man between 18 and 35 years old in good health. V and J are TRBV7-8 and TRBJ1-6; D not resolved. Material: naive CD4+ T cells sorted from blood. Noted subset: CD45RA+ positively selected. CDR3 region: CASSLEGPGSPLHF. The DNA for the CDR3 is TGTGCCAGCAGCTTAGAAGGCCCGGGGTCACCCCTCCACTTT.